Presented here are 13 T cell receptor beta chains from one specimen sequenced in a study of T-cell reconstitution after alpha-beta-depleted transplantation in children. Unique molecular identifiers were used in preparing the TCRbeta library. TCRdb re-called the PCR reads with MiXCR, one entry per CDR3 protein. The table shows hundreds of thousands of distinct CDR3 sequences, with approximately 15% occurring only once. The source was PBMCs from the stem cell graft donor, collected from the stem cell graft. These receptors all stem from a human donor who donated a stem cell graft to a child with acute myeloid leukemia.

The chain uses TRBV9 and TRBJ2-7, with 8 nucleotides matching TRBD1. The CDR3 extends over 15 amino acids. The V gene end was trimmed by 4 bases and the J gene end by 5 bases; junction bases not matched to a gene: 11. Germline V CDR1 and CDR2: SGDLS, YYNGEE. This CDR3 is CASSPTGTGSHEQYF. The CDR3 DNA reads TGTGCCAGCAGCCCAACCGGGACAGGATCCCACGAGCAGTACTTC.

CDR3 bases: TGTGCCAGCAGCCCTAATCCGGGCAGGGCCACAGATACGCAGTATTTT. Translating gives CASSPNPGRATDTQYF. J is TRBJ2-3 and V is TRBV7-3, with a weak D call TRBD1 (5 bases). CDR3 length: 16 residues. With 5 bases removed from V and 2 bases from J, the gap between germline ends came to 17 bases. CDR1 is SGHTA, CDR2 FQGTGA, per germline.

This clonotype appeared a few times. The genes are TRBV15 and TRBJ2-1; 9 positions match TRBD2. The CDR3 runs 15 residues. CDR1 is LNHNV and CDR2 is YYDKDF in the germline V gene (reference sequence). Trimming took 0 bases from V and 4 from J; bases not matched to a gene: 1. The CDR3 DNA reads TGTGCCACCAGCAGAGAACTAGCGGGTTACAATGAGCAGTTCTTC. It encodes CATSRELAGYNEQFF. Filled out from reference TRBV15 and TRBJ2-1, the complete variable domain reads DAMVIQNPRYQVTQFGKPVTLSCSQTLNHNVMYWYQQKSSQAPKLLFHYYDKDFNNEADTPDNFQSRRPNTSFCFLDIRSPGLGDTAMYLCATSRELAGYNEQFFGPGTRLTVL.

This clonotype was observed a few times. The CDR3 here is CSARDRGASNQPQHF. The CDR3 nucleotides read TGCAGTGCTAGAGATCGGGGGGCGAGCAATCAGCCCCAGCATTTT. This chain joins TRBV20-1 and TRBJ1-5, with TRBD1 as a possible D gene (6 bases). The ends were cut back, 0 bases at V and 1 base at J, with 10 bases in the middle. The CDR3 has 15 amino acids. Germline V gene lookup returns CDR1 DFQATT and CDR2 SNEGSKA (reference sequence).

This clonotype has ten or more counts. The chain combines TRBV20-1 with TRBJ1-4; the match to TRBD1 covers 7 bases. The V segment lost 0 bases and the J segment 0 bases; nucleotides outside the gene matches: 10. The CDR3 sequence is 18 residues long. The germline V gene encodes CDR1 DFQATT and CDR2 SNEGSKA (reference sequence). Here the CDR3 DNA reads TGCAGTGCTAGAGAATCGGGCAGGGGGTTTGCAACTAATGAAAAACTGTTTTTT. It codes for CSARESGRGFATNEKLFF.

This clonotype appeared many times. This rearrangement joins TRBV29-1 to TRBJ1-3; D might be TRBD1 (5 bases). The V gene's germline CDR1 is SQVTM and CDR2 ANQGSEA. CDR3 size: 16 residues. V was pared by 4 bases and J by 7 bases, with 23 bases between. The CDR3 sequence is CSVGEGRGPEWNTIYF. The CDR3 DNA sequence: TGCAGCGTTGGGGAGGGACGGGGCCCCGAGTGGAACACCATATATTTT.

This clonotype was detected many times. CDR3 amino acids: CASSAGQEFGEQYF. The CDR3 region has the DNA TGTGCCAGCAGCGCGGGACAGGAGTTCGGCGAGCAGTACTTC. V gene TRBV7-2 combines with J gene TRBJ2-7; TRBD1 agrees at 8 bases. V lost 5 bases, J lost 6 bases, and 9 bases stayed unmatched. The CDR3 totals 14 residues. Per germline, CDR1 SGHTA and CDR2 FQGNSA.

The table lists this clonotype with a few counts. V usage is TRBV20-1 and J usage is TRBJ2-1; D call uncertain. Germline CDR1 reads DFQATT; CDR2 reads SNEGSKA (reference sequence). The CDR3 runs 15 residues. The V end lost 0 bases, the J end lost 10 bases, and 19 bases lay between the germline ends. Written as DNA, the CDR3 is TGCAGTGCTAGAGAGGCCCCCGTCAGAGGATACGAGCAGTTCTTC. Translation gives CSAREAPVRGYEQFF.

This clonotype has only a few counts. This may arise from a read error, as a much more abundant clone is one base away. The chain joins TRBV20-1 to TRBJ2-2, with TRBD1 matching over 7 bases. Germline CDR1 is DFQATT and CDR2 is SNEGSKA (reference sequence). This CDR3 comprises 16 residues. CDR3 nucleotides: TGCAGTGCTAGACCAGTGACAGGGCAGGGAGCCGGGGACCTGTTTTTT. It specifies CSARPVTGQGAGDLFF.

This clonotype was seen many times. The rearrangement uses TRBV6-5 and TRBJ2-7, with 10 bases aligning to TRBD1. This CDR3 is 15 amino acids long. Germline CDR1 reads MNHEY; CDR2 reads SVGAGI. J gave up 6 bases and V 0 bases, and 5 bases lay outside the gene matches. CDR3 sequence (DNA): TGTGCCAGCAGTTACTCGGACAGGGGGAAAATCGAGCAGTACGTC. Translating it yields CASSYSDRGKIEQYV.

This clonotype was picked up a small number of times. The rearrangement links TRBV12-3 or TRBV12-4 to TRBJ1-2; D possibly corresponds to TRBD1 (5 bases). The CDR3 is 12 amino acids. Trimming shortened V by 6 bases and J by 2 bases, and 7 bases separated the two germline ends. CDR3 sequence: CASRKGNYGYTF. CDR3 nucleotide sequence: TGTGCCAGCAGAAAGGGGAACTATGGCTACACCTTC.

This clonotype was seen more than once but under ten times. The CDR3, as DNA: TGTGCCAGCAGCGTAGAAGGAAAAGGGGACGAGCAGTACTTC. Protein product: CASSVEGKGDEQYF. V and J are TRBV9 and TRBJ2-7, with D tentatively TRBD1 (5 bases). CDR1 and CDR2 from the germline V gene are SGDLS and YYNGEE. CDR3 length: 14 amino acids. Trimming took 0 bases from V and 5 from J, leaving 12 bases between them.

This clonotype was recorded a few times. This sequence joins TRBV13 and TRBJ2-3; D gene ambiguous. The germline V gene has CDR1 PRHDT and CDR2 FYEKMQ (reference sequence). CDR3 size: 13 residues. V shed 1 base and J shed 6 bases, with 8 bases lying between them. As DNA, the CDR3 is TGTGCCAGCAGCTTAGTTTCTCGGGATACGCAGTATTTT. It yields the protein CASSLVSRDTQYF.